The clone carrying this TCR beta chain was recorded many times. Its antigen is undetermined. Trimming pared 6 bases from V and 5 bases from J, leaving 13 bases between. CDR3 length: 12 residues. Germline V gene sequence: CDR1 SQVTM, CDR2 ANQGSEA. These data are taken from a study of molecular identifiers for immune sequencing clone quantification. Previously described methods and listed TCR primers were used for bulk TCR libraries. Each CDR3 protein gets one entry after TCRdb re-called the PCR reads with MiXCR. The table shows around 480,000 distinct CDR3 sequences, with 25% occurring only once. Findings of the study overall: Identical TCR molecules sharing a barcode could underestimate highly expanded clone sizes. Under 1% of molecules in naive cells, but over 97% of effector molecules, belonged to clones above 20 RNA copies.

The sequenced material came from naive CD8+ T cells from blood, with Jurkat cell RNA spiked in. Subset meaning: FACS-sorted CD8+CD4-CCR7+CD45RA+ naive T cells. The TCR was taken from a human donor in good health. Some libraries in this study had Jurkat cell RNA spiked in. The J gene is TRBJ1-1, the V gene TRBV29-1; perhaps TRBD1 as D (6 bases). DNA of the CDR3: TGCAGCGTCTTAAGAGGGGGAACTGAAGCTTTCTTT. Residues: CSVLRGGTEAFF. Full variable domain (missing parts from reference TRBV29-1 and TRBJ1-1): SAVISQKPSRDICQRGTSLTIQCQVDSQVTMMFWYRQQPGQSLTLIATANQGSEATYESGFVIDKFPISRPNLTFSTLTVSNMSPEDSSIYLCSVLRGGTEAFFGQGTRLTVV.